The 3 T cell receptor beta chains given below trace back to one sample, sequenced in a study of cytomegalovirus exposure and HLA in healthy donors. The primer mix had 60 Vbeta and 13 Jbeta primers. Repertoires were generated with immunoSEQ multiplex PCR, while TCRdb's copy carries only in-frame clones and drops some. Of about 150,000 clones in the sample, roughly 68% were seen once. The sample taken for sequencing was PBMCs. These receptors all come from a man aged 60 to 75 in good health and CMV-seronegative.

This clone has only a few counts. V is TRBV27 and J is TRBJ2-3; 7 nucleotides match TRBD1. The CDR3 has 17 amino acids. Unmatched junction bases numbered 9, after V lost 3 bases and J lost 0 bases. Germline V gene sequence: CDR1 MNHEY, CDR2 SMNVEV (reference sequence). CDR3 nucleotide sequence: TGTGCCAGCAGTTTCGAAGGCGCAGGGGGTAGCACAGATACGCAGTATTTT. As protein: CASSFEGAGGSTDTQYF.

J is TRBJ2-7 and V is TRBV7-3, with D possibly TRBD2 on 6 matching bases. Between the trimmed V and J ends, which lost 2 bases and 2 bases, there was a span of 13 bases. Looked up from germline, CDR1 is SGHTA and CDR2 is FQGTGA. CDR3 size: 15 residues. The DNA for the CDR3 is TGTGCCAGCAGCTTATACGCGGGGACTCCCTACGAGCAGTACTTC. This gives the protein CASSLYAGTPYEQYF.

The V gene is TRBV28, the J gene TRBJ1-1; TRBD1 matches at 7 bases. Germline trimming cut 4 bases from V and 3 bases from J; bases unmatched to any gene: 2. The CDR3 contains 13 residues. CDR1 MDHEN and CDR2 SYDVKM come from the germline V gene. The CDR3 coding sequence is TGTGCCAGCAGTTCTACAGGGGACACTGAAGCTTTCTTT. The encoded protein is CASSSTGDTEAFF.